A single sample is the source of the 18 T cell receptor beta chains below, sequenced in a study of cytomegalovirus exposure and HLA in healthy donors. The PCR was carried out with 60 Vbeta primers and 13 Jbeta primers. Some clones are missing from TCRdb's copy, which holds only in-frame ones; the method was immunoSEQ multiplex PCR. This table holds about 62,000 clones, roughly 77% found once. Sequenced input: PBMCs. Every receptor here comes from a woman aged 25 to 39 in good health and CMV-seronegative.

The chain couples TRBV5-6 to TRBJ2-2; weak D call: TRBD1 (7 bases). Germline values: CDR1 SGHDT, CDR2 YYEEEE. The CDR3 has 17 residues. V was clipped by 5 bases and J by 2 bases, with 19 bases between them. The CDR3 DNA follows: TGTGCCAGCAGGTCTTACAGGGGACTTCCCAACACCGGGGAGCTGTTTTTT. It is translated as CASRSYRGLPNTGELFF.

V usage is TRBV30 and J usage is TRBJ1-2; TRBD1 aligns across 8 bases. Per the germline V gene, CDR1 is GTSNPN and CDR2 is SVGIG (reference sequence). The CDR3 extends over 13 amino acids. The trim removed 4 bases at V and 4 bases at J, leaving 5 bases unmatched. CDR3 loop: CAWKRDRPYGYTF. CDR3 sequence (DNA): TGTGCCTGGAAACGGGACAGGCCCTATGGCTACACCTTC.

The chain links TRBV4-3 to TRBJ2-2; D not certain. From germline, CDR1 is LGHNA and CDR2 YSLEER. The CDR3 is 14 amino acids. The V and J ends lost 5 bases and 5 bases respectively, with 12 bases between them. The CDR3 loop reads CASSARLNTGELFF. The DNA for the CDR3 is TGCGCCAGCAGCGCCCGACTGAATACCGGGGAGCTGTTTTTT.

This rearrangement joins TRBV19 to TRBJ1-2, with 11 bases that match TRBD1. The germline CDR1 and CDR2 sequences are LNHDA and SQIVND (reference sequence). Unmatched junction bases numbered 7, after V lost 3 bases and J lost 7 bases. The CDR3 is made up of 15 amino acids. The CDR3 nucleotides are TGTGCCAGTAGTATCACCGGGGACAGGGGGGGTGGCTACACCTTC. It specifies CASSITGDRGGGYTF.

There are a few counts of this clone. The CDR3 region has the DNA TGTGCCACCAGAGGGAAAACAGGGTCTAACTATGGCTACACCTTC. It yields the protein CATRGKTGSNYGYTF. The chain has TRBV15 and TRBJ1-2; possibly TRBD1 for D (6 bases). The CDR3 spans 15 residues. Per germline, CDR1 LNHNV and CDR2 YYDKDF (reference sequence). V was shortened by 6 bases and J by 0 bases, with 14 bases between the two germline ends.

This clone was seen more than once but under ten times. The rearrangement joins TRBV6-5 to TRBJ1-3; the match to TRBD1 covers 8 bases. V lost 5 bases, J lost 4 bases, and 4 bases stayed unmatched. The germline gives CDR1 MNHEY, CDR2 SVGAGI. The CDR3 has 14 amino acids. The CDR3 is CASSGRGLGNTIYF. The CDR3 DNA reads TGTGCCAGCAGTGGCAGGGGGCTGGGAAACACCATATATTTT.

V and J are TRBV2 and TRBJ2-1; TRBD1 might be the D (5 bases). CDR3 size: 15 residues. The ends were cut back, 2 bases at V and 3 bases at J, with 11 bases in the middle. The germline gives CDR1 SNHLY, CDR2 FYNNEI. This chain's CDR3 is CASSEQGTIYNEQFF. In nucleotides, the CDR3 is TGTGCCAGCAGTGAACAGGGAACAATCTACAATGAGCAGTTCTTC.

The J gene is TRBJ2-1, the V gene TRBV4-3; 7 nucleotides align to TRBD2. The V gene's germline CDR1 is LGHNA and CDR2 YSLEER. Trimming removed 2 bases from V and 10 bases from J; junction bases left unmatched: 14. This CDR3 contains 16 residues. The CDR3 loop reads CASSQSRAFSRGEQFF. For the CDR3, the DNA is TGCGCCAGCAGCCAATCCCGGGCTTTTTCGCGGGGGGAGCAGTTCTTC.

Notes on this clone: Other DNA sequences in the sample encode the same CDR3. The V and J genes are TRBV6-6 and TRBJ1-2, with D perhaps matching TRBD1 (5 bases). CDR3 size: 14 residues. Germline V lookup: CDR1 MNHNY, CDR2 SVGAGI (reference sequence). Trimming stripped 6 bases from V and 4 bases from J, with 15 bases between. CDR3 loop: CASSPGGEGYGYTF. Written as DNA, the CDR3 is TGTGCCAGCAGCCCCGGAGGGGAGGGCTATGGCTACACCTTC.

The chain has TRBV19 and TRBJ2-7; TRBD1 aligns across 7 bases. J lost 3 bases, V lost 1 base, and 0 bases had no gene match. In germline, CDR1 is LNHDA, CDR2 SQIVND (reference sequence). There are 13 residues in the CDR3. DNA for the CDR3: TGTGCCAGTAGTATAGGACAGGGCTACGAGCAGTACTTC. Amino acid sequence: CASSIGQGYEQYF.

V usage is TRBV11-1 and J usage is TRBJ2-5; TRBD2 aligns across 7 bases. Germline V lookup: CDR1 SGHAT, CDR2 FQDESV (reference sequence). V shed 4 bases, J shed 10 bases, and the junction held 12 bases outside the gene matches. This CDR3 comprises 14 residues. CDR3 DNA sequence: TGTGCCAGCAGCTCTCGGAGGGAGGGACTCAACCAGTACTTC. Translating gives CASSSRREGLNQYF.

This rearrangement joins TRBV14 to TRBJ2-1; TRBD1 matches at 8 bases. In germline, CDR1 is SGHDN, CDR2 FVKESK. V shed 4 bases and J 4 bases; nucleotides not matched to a gene: 6. The CDR3 has 15 residues. CDR3 amino acids: CASSRTRDRYNEQFF. The CDR3 DNA is TGTGCCAGCAGCCGGACCCGGGACAGGTACAATGAGCAGTTCTTC.

This clone was seen only once. This CDR3 is also generated by other DNA sequences in the sample. The chain recombines TRBV6-1 with TRBJ1-1; D unresolved. V was shortened by 4 bases and J by 5 bases, with 14 bases between the two germline ends. Germline V gene lookup returns CDR1 MNHNS and CDR2 SASEGT. The CDR3 spans 14 residues. The CDR3 coding sequence is TGTGCCAGCAGTGGGTCCCAAGCGGGGACTGAAGCTTTCTTT. It encodes CASSGSQAGTEAFF.

The J gene is TRBJ1-1, the V gene TRBV7-9, with 9 nucleotides matching TRBD1. The CDR3 is made up of 17 amino acids. The junction had 10 bases not matched to a gene; V was cut back by 5 bases and J by 0 bases. Germline lookup yields CDR1 SEHNR and CDR2 FQNEAQ (reference sequence). This chain's CDR3 is CASSAPGQGIVNTEAFF. CDR3 coding DNA: TGTGCCAGCAGCGCGCCGGGACAGGGTATCGTGAACACTGAAGCTTTCTTT.

V and J are TRBV25-1 and TRBJ2-5, with 9 positions matching TRBD1. Germline V lookup: CDR1 MGHDK, CDR2 SYGVNS. This CDR3 is 14 amino acids long. After removal of 1 base from V and 12 bases from J, the junction contained 9 bases not matched to a gene. The CDR3 coding sequence is TGTGCCAGCAGTGAATCCGGACAGGGGAGAAGGGAGTACTTC. The encoded protein is CASSESGQGRREYF.

In its sample, this clone was seen a few times. Other DNA sequences in this specimen translate into the identical CDR3. V usage is TRBV7-9 and J usage is TRBJ2-3; 13 positions match TRBD2. V shed 4 bases, J shed 5 bases, and the junction held 6 bases outside the gene matches. The CDR3 is made up of 16 amino acids. CDR1 and CDR2 (germline): SEHNR, FQNEAQ (reference sequence). The CDR3: CASSSGLAGVGDTQYF. The CDR3 DNA sequence: TGTGCCAGCAGCTCCGGACTAGCGGGAGTAGGAGATACGCAGTATTTT.

This clone was observed once. The chain uses TRBV11-3 and TRBJ2-2; D is perhaps TRBD2 (6 bases). The germline gives CDR1 SGHNT, CDR2 YENEEA. V lost 1 base, J lost 6 bases, and 6 bases lay in between. The length of the CDR3 is 13 residues. The CDR3 coding sequence is TGTGCCAGCAGCTTAGGGGGGGCCGGGGAGCTGTTTTTT. It translates to CASSLGGAGELFF.

This clone occurred a few times. The V gene is TRBV27, the J gene TRBJ1-5; 7 bases align to TRBD1. The J segment lost 0 bases and the V segment lost 1 base, leaving 3 bases of the junction unmatched. Germline V gives CDR1 MNHEY, CDR2 SMNVEV (reference sequence). The CDR3 runs to 16 residues. The CDR3 region is CASSLWGQFSNQPQHF. The CDR3 nucleotides read TGTGCCAGCAGTTTATGGGGACAGTTTAGCAATCAGCCCCAGCATTTT.